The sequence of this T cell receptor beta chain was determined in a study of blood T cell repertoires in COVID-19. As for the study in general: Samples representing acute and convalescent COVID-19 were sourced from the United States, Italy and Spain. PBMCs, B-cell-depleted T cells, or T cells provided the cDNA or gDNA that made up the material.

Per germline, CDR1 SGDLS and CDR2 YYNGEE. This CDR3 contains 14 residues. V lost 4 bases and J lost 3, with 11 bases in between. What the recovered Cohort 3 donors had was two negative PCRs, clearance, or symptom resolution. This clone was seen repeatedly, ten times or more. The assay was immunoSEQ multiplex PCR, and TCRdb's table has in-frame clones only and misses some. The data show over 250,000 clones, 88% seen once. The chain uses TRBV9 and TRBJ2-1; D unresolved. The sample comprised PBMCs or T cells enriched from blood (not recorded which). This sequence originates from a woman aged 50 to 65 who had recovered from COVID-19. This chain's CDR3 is CASSPGYVYNEQFF. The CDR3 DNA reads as TGTGCCAGCAGCCCCGGTTACGTCTACAATGAGCAGTTCTTC.